The 26 T cell receptor beta chains presented below share a single source sample, sequenced in a study of blood T cell repertoires in COVID-19. Profiled with immunoSEQ multiplex PCR; TCRdb holds only in-frame clones, not every one. This sample has around 300,000 clones, with roughly 90% found just once. The source material was peripheral blood. The source is a woman in her 30s with COVID-19, enrolled during active disease.

The chain employs TRBV7-9 and TRBJ1-3; D is uncertain. There are 15 residues in the CDR3. The germline V gene has CDR1 SEHNR and CDR2 FQNEAQ (reference sequence). The V and J ends lost 3 bases and 2 bases respectively, with 11 bases between them. The CDR3 is CASSFIGSPGNTIYF. The CDR3 DNA reads as TGTGCCAGCAGCTTCATTGGGAGTCCTGGAAACACCATATATTTT.

This clone was seen only a few times. The J gene is TRBJ1-2, the V gene TRBV28; a weak D match, TRBD1 (6 bases). The CDR3 totals 15 residues. CDR1 is MDHEN, CDR2 SYDVKM, per germline. V was shortened by 4 bases and J by 0 bases, with 12 bases between the two germline ends. This CDR3 reads CASSSPRTANYGYTF. The CDR3 bases are TGTGCCAGCAGTTCACCCAGGACAGCTAACTATGGCTACACCTTC.

The rearrangement joins TRBV5-1 to TRBJ1-2; tentative D call: TRBD1 (6 bases). The CDR3 length is 16 residues. V lost 5 bases, J lost 8 bases, and 25 bases lay in between. Germline-derived CDR1 and CDR2 are SGHRS and YFSETQ. CDR3 nucleotides: TGCGCCAGCAGTCTGGTCTCGTTGACAGGTGGTGGCGGCTACACCTTC. Translation: CASSLVSLTGGGGYTF. Together with reference TRBV5-1 and TRBJ1-2, the CDR3 gives the full variable domain: KAGVTQTPRYLIKTRGQQVTLSCSPISGHRSVSWYQQTPGQGLQFLFEYFSETQRNKGNFPGRFSGRQFSNSRSEMNVSTLELGDSALYLCASSLVSLTGGGGYTFGSGTRLTVV.

As DNA, the CDR3 is TGCAGTGCTAGTAGGCGGGAGAGGGAGACCCAGTACTTC. Its protein is CSASRRERETQYF. The chain employs TRBV20-1 and TRBJ2-5; TRBD2 aligns across 7 bases. Germline assignment: CDR1 DFQATT and CDR2 SNEGSKA (reference sequence). The CDR3 loop spans 13 amino acids. The ends lost 3 bases at V and 5 bases at J; junction bases unmatched: 6.

This clone has a single count. This sequence joins TRBV19 and TRBJ2-1, with D possibly matching TRBD1 (5 bases). The V gene's germline CDR1 is LNHDA and CDR2 SQIVND (reference sequence). Trimming pared 1 base from V and 6 bases from J, leaving 7 bases between. The CDR3 has 13 amino acids. CDR3 coding DNA: TGTGCCAGTAGTATAGTAGGGGCCAATGAGCAGTTCTTC. Encoded protein: CASSIVGANEQFF.

The V gene is TRBV25-1, the J gene TRBJ1-6; D gene ambiguous. V lost 1 base and J 7 bases, leaving 17 bases between the germline ends. The CDR3 is 17 residues long. Germline V CDR1 and CDR2: MGHDK, SYGVNS. CDR3 sequence reads: CASSEFEVGGPNSPLHF. Written as DNA, the CDR3 is TGTGCCAGCAGTGAATTTGAGGTGGGAGGCCCAAATTCACCCCTCCACTTT. Drawing the rest from reference TRBV25-1 and TRBJ1-6, the complete variable domain is EADIYQTPRYLVIGTGKKITLECSQTMGHDKMYWYQQDPGMELHLIHYSYGVNSTEKGDLSSESTVSRIRTEHFPLTLESARPSHTSQYLCASSEFEVGGPNSPLHFGNGTRLTVT.

This chain links TRBV6-5 with TRBJ1-1; 9 bases match TRBD1. Trimming took 6 bases from V and 4 from J; bases not matched to a gene: 6. The V gene's germline CDR1 is MNHEY and CDR2 SVGAGI. This CDR3 spans 14 amino acids. CDR3 protein: CASRGQGESTEAFF. In nucleotides, the CDR3 is TGTGCCAGCAGGGGACAGGGCGAGAGCACTGAAGCTTTCTTT.

The chain carries TRBV27 and TRBJ2-7; D is perhaps TRBD2 (5 bases). Trimming took 8 bases from V and 2 from J, leaving 10 bases between them. The germline gives CDR1 MNHEY, CDR2 SMNVEV (reference sequence). There are 12 residues in the CDR3. For the CDR3, the DNA is TGTGCCAGCCCGGGATCTGCCTACGAGCAGTACTTC. This translates into CASPGSAYEQYF.

CDR3 DNA sequence: TGTGCCAGCAGTTTCACATCAGGTGCAACTAATGAAAAACTGTTTTTT. This encodes CASSFTSGATNEKLFF. The V call is TRBV11-2, the J call TRBJ1-4; D remains ambiguous. V lost 6 bases and J lost 0, with 14 bases in between. The CDR3 length is 16 residues. Germline CDR1 is SGHAT and CDR2 is FQNNGV.

This sequence joins TRBV14 and TRBJ1-2; 10 bases align to TRBD1. Trimming cost V 4 bases and J 7 bases; bases outside gene matches: 3. Germline V CDR1 and CDR2: SGHDN, FVKESK. The CDR3 is 13 residues long. CDR3 nucleotides: TGTGCCAGCAGCCCGGGACAGGGGTTTGGCTACACCTTC. Translation gives CASSPGQGFGYTF.

Only one count was recorded for this clone. The J gene is TRBJ2-1, the V gene TRBV10-2; 13 nucleotides line up with TRBD2. V shed 8 bases and J 5 bases; nucleotides not matched to a gene: 3. Germline lookup yields CDR1 WSHSY and CDR2 SAAADI. The CDR3 has 14 amino acids. The CDR3 sequence: CASLGLAGDNEQFF. Written as DNA, the CDR3 is TGCGCCAGCCTCGGACTAGCGGGAGACAATGAGCAGTTCTTC.

J is TRBJ1-6 and V is TRBV7-9; D not resolved. This CDR3 is built from 14 residues. CDR1 and CDR2 (germline): SEHNR, FQNEAQ (reference sequence). The ends were cut back, 5 bases at V and 8 bases at J, with 13 bases in the middle. The CDR3 coding sequence is TGTGCCAGCAGCCCCCAGAGGGATGATTCACCCCTCCACTTT. It specifies CASSPQRDDSPLHF.

The chain couples TRBV28 to TRBJ2-2; no firm D call. V lost 2 bases, J lost 4 bases, and 11 bases lay in between. CDR3 length: 15 amino acids. Germline V gene lookup returns CDR1 MDHEN and CDR2 SYDVKM. The CDR3 coding sequence is TGTGCCAGCAGTTTACGGAGTCGAGGCACCGGGGAGCTGTTTTTT. Protein: CASSLRSRGTGELFF. Full variable domain (outside the CDR3, taken from reference TRBV28 and TRBJ2-2): DVKVTQSSRYLVKRTGEKVFLECVQDMDHENMFWYRQDPGLGLRLIYFSYDVKMKEKGDIPEGYSVSREKKERFSLILESASTNQTSMYLCASSLRSRGTGELFFGEGSRLTVL.

This clone was counted a single time. This chain links TRBV6-2 or TRBV6-3 with TRBJ2-1; 12 nucleotides match TRBD2. Trimming cost V 6 bases and J 7 bases; bases outside gene matches: 7. CDR1 and CDR2 from the germline V gene are MNHEY and SVGEGT. This CDR3 is built from 15 residues. The CDR3 bases are TGTGCCAGCAGCCCTTCTAGCGGGAGGGTAAATGAGCAGTTCTTC. Translated: CASSPSSGRVNEQFF.

The chain employs TRBV29-1 and TRBJ2-5; D might be TRBD1 (6 bases). This CDR3 is built from 14 residues. Per the germline V gene, CDR1 is SQVTM and CDR2 is ANQGSEA. V was cut by 4 bases and J by 4 bases, with 16 bases left in between. The CDR3 DNA follows: TGCAGCGTTGCATGGCGGCAGGGGAGAGAGACCCAGTACTTC. Translation gives CSVAWRQGRETQYF.

V is TRBV11-2 and J is TRBJ1-6; the match to TRBD1 covers 7 bases. The CDR3 loop spans 12 amino acids. The trim removed 6 bases at V and 14 bases at J, leaving 7 bases unmatched. Germline assignment: CDR1 SGHAT and CDR2 FQNNGV. The CDR3 sequence is CASRDDREALHF. The CDR3 nucleotides read TGTGCCAGCAGGGACGACAGGGAGGCCCTCCACTTT. Full variable domain (outside the CDR3, taken from reference TRBV11-2 and TRBJ1-6): EAGVAQSPRYKIIEKRQSVAFWCNPISGHATLYWYQQILGQGPKLLIQFQNNGVVDDSQLPKDRFSAERLKGVDSTLKIQPAKLEDSAVYLCASRDDREALHFGNGTRLTVT.

The rearrangement uses TRBV15 and TRBJ1-5; a weak D match, TRBD1 (6 bases). CDR1 is LNHNV, CDR2 YYDKDF, per germline (reference sequence). Trimming took 4 bases from V and 6 from J, leaving 13 bases between them. The CDR3 loop spans 14 amino acids. CDR3 protein: CATSTGVGGQPQHF. In DNA, the CDR3 is TGTGCCACCAGCACAGGGGTAGGAGGTCAGCCCCAGCATTTT.

J is TRBJ2-4 and V is TRBV5-1; 8 nucleotides align to TRBD2. The CDR3 contains 14 residues. The trim removed 0 bases at V and 8 bases at J, leaving 4 bases unmatched. Germline CDR1 SGHRS, CDR2 YFSETQ. Here the CDR3 DNA reads TGCGCCAGCAGCTTGGTAAGCGGGAGTGACATTCAGTACTTC. Protein product: CASSLVSGSDIQYF.

A note on this clone: This specimen includes other DNA sequences encoding the same CDR3. The chain recombines TRBV2 with TRBJ1-5, with D perhaps matching TRBD1 (6 bases). The CDR3 consists of 13 residues. V lost 6 bases and J 5 bases, leaving 11 bases between the germline ends. Germline CDR1 SNHLY, CDR2 FYNNEI. The CDR3, as DNA: TGTGCCAGCAGCGCACAGGGTGATCAGCCCCAGCATTTT. Translating gives CASSAQGDQPQHF. The full variable domain, with the rest looked up from reference TRBV2 and TRBJ1-5, is EPEVTQTPSHQVTQMGQEVILRCVPISNHLYFYWYRQILGQKVEFLVSFYNNEISEKSEIFDDQFSVERPDGSNFTLKIRSTKLEDSAMYFCASSAQGDQPQHFGDGTRLSIL.

The chain combines TRBV3-1 (or the pseudogene TRBV3-2) with TRBJ2-5; 9 bases fit TRBD1. CDR3 length equals 16 residues. CDR1 and CDR2 (germline): LGHDT, YNNKEL (reference sequence). The junction had 11 bases not matched to a gene; V was cut back by 5 bases and J by 4 bases. The DNA for the CDR3 is TGTGCCAGCAGCTTGGGACAGGGCAAAATGGGAGAGACCCAGTACTTC. Translation: CASSLGQGKMGETQYF.

J is TRBJ2-7 and V is TRBV5-1; TRBD2 matches at 10 bases. V gave up 0 bases and J gave up 0 bases; unmatched junction bases: 9. CDR3 length: 18 residues. Germline lookup yields CDR1 SGHRS and CDR2 YFSETQ. The CDR3 nucleotides read TGCGCCAGCAGCTTGGAGAACTCGGCTAGCGGGAGCTCCTACGAGCAGTACTTC. This gives the protein CASSLENSASGSSYEQYF.

This clone was observed once. In DNA form, the CDR3 reads TGTGCCAGCAGTCGGACTACTTCCACCACCGGGGAGCTGTTTTTT. Amino acids: CASSRTTSTTGELFF. The V call is TRBV7-2, the J call TRBJ2-2, with D tentatively TRBD2 (6 bases). The germline V and J ends were trimmed by 6 bases and 4 bases, with 15 bases remaining between them. From germline, CDR1 is SGHTA and CDR2 FQGNSA. CDR3 length equals 15 residues.

The genes are TRBV6-4 and TRBJ1-5, with D tentatively TRBD1 (6 bases). CDR1 is MRHNA, CDR2 SNTAGT, per germline. V was shortened by 6 bases and J by 4 bases, with 13 bases between the two germline ends. This CDR3 has 14 residues. The CDR3, as DNA: TGTGCCAGCAGAATTTGGACAGCTAATCAGCCCCAGCATTTT. Its protein is CASRIWTANQPQHF.

The gene calls are TRBV7-9 and TRBJ1-2; TRBD1 might be the D (6 bases). V was trimmed by 5 bases and J by 3 bases, leaving 13 bases between them. The CDR3 runs to 14 residues. Germline V gene lookup returns CDR1 SEHNR and CDR2 FQNEAQ (reference sequence). The CDR3 reads CASSGQGIDYGYTF. CDR3 DNA: TGTGCCAGCAGCGGTCAGGGGATCGACTATGGCTACACCTTC.

This clone was recorded once. J is TRBJ2-2 and V is TRBV28; 7 bases line up with TRBD1. V lost 6 bases and J lost 0; bases outside the gene matches: 13. Germline V gene lookup returns CDR1 MDHEN and CDR2 SYDVKM. The CDR3 is 18 residues long. The CDR3 region is CASSLTGIPATNTGELFF. For the CDR3, the DNA is TGTGCCAGCAGCTTGACAGGGATACCCGCTACGAACACCGGGGAGCTGTTTTTT.

This rearrangement joins TRBV4-2 to TRBJ2-2; the match to TRBD2 covers 10 bases. This CDR3 has 19 amino acids. CDR1 and CDR2 from the germline V gene are LGHNA and YNFKEQ. V trimming: 2 bases; J trimming: 2 bases; junction bases outside the gene matches: 11. The CDR3 nucleotides are TGTGCCAGCAGCCAAATAACGGGACTAGCGACTAGAAACACCGGGGAGCTGTTTTTT. This gives the protein CASSQITGLATRNTGELFF.